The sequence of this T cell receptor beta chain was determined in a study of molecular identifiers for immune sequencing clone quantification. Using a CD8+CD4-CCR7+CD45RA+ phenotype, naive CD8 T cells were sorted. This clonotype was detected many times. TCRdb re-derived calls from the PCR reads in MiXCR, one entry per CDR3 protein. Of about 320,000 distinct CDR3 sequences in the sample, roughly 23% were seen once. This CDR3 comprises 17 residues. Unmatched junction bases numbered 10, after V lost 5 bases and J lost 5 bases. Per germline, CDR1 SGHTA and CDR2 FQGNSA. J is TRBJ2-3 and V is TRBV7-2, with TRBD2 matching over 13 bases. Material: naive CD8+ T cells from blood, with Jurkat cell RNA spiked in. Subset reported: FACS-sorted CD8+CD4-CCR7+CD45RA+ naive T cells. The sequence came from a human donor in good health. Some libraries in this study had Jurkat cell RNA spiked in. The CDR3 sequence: CASSTGTSGALGDTQYF. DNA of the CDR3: TGTGCCAGCAGCACAGGGACTAGCGGGGCCCTCGGAGATACGCAGTATTTT.